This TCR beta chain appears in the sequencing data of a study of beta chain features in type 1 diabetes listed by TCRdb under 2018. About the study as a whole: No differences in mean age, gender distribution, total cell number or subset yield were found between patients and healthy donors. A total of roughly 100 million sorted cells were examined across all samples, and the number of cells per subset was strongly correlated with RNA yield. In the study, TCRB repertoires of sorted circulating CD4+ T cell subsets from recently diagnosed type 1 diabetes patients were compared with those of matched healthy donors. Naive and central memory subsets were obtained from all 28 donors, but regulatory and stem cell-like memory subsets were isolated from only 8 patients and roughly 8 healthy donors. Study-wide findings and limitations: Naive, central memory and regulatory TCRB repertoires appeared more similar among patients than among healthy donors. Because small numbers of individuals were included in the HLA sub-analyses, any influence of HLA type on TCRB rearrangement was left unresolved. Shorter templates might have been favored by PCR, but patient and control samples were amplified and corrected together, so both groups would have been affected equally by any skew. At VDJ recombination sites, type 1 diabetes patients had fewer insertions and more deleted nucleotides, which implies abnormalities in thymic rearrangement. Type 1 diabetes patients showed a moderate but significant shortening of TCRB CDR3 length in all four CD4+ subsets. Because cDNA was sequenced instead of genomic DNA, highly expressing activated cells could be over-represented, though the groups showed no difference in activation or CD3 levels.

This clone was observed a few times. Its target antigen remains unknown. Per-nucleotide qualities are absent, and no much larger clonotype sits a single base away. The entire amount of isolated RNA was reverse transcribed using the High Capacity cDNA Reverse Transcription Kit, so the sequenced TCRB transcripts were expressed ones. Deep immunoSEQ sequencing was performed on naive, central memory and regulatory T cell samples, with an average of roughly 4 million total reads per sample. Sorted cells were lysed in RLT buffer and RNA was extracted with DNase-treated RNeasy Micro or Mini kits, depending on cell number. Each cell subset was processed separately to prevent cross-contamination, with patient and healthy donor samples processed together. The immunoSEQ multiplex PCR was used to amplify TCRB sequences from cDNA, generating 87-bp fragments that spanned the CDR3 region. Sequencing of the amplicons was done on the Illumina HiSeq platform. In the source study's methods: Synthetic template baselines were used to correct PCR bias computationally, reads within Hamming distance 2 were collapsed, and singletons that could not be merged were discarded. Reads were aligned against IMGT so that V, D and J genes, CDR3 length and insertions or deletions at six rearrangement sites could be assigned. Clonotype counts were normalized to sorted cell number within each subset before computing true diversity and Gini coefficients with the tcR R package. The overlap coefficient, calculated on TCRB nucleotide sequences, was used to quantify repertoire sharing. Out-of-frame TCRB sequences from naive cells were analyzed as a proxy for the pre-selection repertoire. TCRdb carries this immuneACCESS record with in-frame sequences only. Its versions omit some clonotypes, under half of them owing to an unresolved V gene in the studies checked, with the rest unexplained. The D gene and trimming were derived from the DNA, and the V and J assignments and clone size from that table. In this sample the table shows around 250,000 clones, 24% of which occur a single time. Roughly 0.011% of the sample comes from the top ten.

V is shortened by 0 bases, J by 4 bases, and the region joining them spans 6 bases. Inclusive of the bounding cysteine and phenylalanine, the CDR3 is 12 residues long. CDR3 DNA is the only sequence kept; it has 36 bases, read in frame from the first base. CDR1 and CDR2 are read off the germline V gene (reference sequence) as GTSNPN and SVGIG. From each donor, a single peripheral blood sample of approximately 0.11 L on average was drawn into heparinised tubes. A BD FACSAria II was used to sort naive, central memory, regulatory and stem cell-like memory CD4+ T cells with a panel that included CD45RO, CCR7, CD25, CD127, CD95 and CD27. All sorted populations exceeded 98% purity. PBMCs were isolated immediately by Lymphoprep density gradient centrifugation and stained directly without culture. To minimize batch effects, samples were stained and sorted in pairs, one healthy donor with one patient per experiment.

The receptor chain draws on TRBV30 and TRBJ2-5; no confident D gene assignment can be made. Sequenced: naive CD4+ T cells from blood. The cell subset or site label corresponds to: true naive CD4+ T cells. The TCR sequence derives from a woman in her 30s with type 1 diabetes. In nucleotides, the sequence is TGTGCCTGGAGTGTAATAGCAGAGACCCAGTACTTC. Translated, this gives CAWSVIAETQYF.